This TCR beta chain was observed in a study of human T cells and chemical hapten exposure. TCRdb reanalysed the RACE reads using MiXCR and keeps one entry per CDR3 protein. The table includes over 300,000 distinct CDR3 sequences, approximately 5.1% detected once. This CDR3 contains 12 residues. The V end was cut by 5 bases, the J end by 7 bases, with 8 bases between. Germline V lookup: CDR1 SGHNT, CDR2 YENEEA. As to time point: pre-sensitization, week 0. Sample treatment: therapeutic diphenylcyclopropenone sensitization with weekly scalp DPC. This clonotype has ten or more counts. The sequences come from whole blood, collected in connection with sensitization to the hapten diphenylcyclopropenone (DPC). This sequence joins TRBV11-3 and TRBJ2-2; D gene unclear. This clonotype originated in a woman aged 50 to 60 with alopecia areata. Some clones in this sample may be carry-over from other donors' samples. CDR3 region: CASSGRHGELFF. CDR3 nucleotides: TGTGCCAGCAGCGGACGACACGGGGAGCTGTTTTTT.